This is a list of T cell receptor beta chains from one sample in a study of PD-L1 blockade in urothelial cancer. This table comes from immunoSEQ multiplex PCR, and its TCRdb copy is limited to in-frame clones, with some not included. The table has roughly 40,000 clones, more than 70% seen once. Sample: PBMCs, taken around atezolizumab (anti-PD-L1) treatment. The receptors derive from a donor at least 40 years old with urothelial cancer. CDR3s include the opening cysteine and the closing phenylalanine or tryptophan. A D gene is named only where the DNA matches it firmly. The size of a clone is reported for some rows only, either as once, few or many, or as a class for expanded clones.

abundance: few; d_gene: -; j_gene: TRBJ2-3; v_gene: TRBV2; CDR3aa: CASRGLDTQYF; CDR3nt: TGTGCCAGCCGCGGACTAGATACGCAGTATTTT
abundance: -; d_gene: TRBD1; j_gene: TRBJ2-1; v_gene: TRBV7-3; CDR3aa: CASSSTGAYNEQFF; CDR3nt: TGTGCCAGCAGCTCGACAGGGGCCTACAATGAGCAGTTCTTC
abundance: -; d_gene: TRBD2; j_gene: TRBJ2-5; v_gene: TRBV5-1; CDR3aa: CASSFGLAGGLHETQYF; CDR3nt: TGCGCCAGCAGCTTCGGCCTAGCGGGAGGGTTGCACGAGACCCAGTACTTC
abundance: once; d_gene: -; j_gene: TRBJ2-7; v_gene: TRBV28; CDR3aa: CASSSPGYSYEQYF; CDR3nt: TGTGCCAGCAGTTCCCCGGGGTATTCCTACGAGCAGTACTTC
abundance: -; d_gene: TRBD2; j_gene: TRBJ2-3; v_gene: TRBV7-2; CDR3aa: CASSLGAGVRADTQYF; CDR3nt: TGTGCCAGCAGCTTGGGAGCGGGAGTGAGGGCAGATACGCAGTATTTT
abundance: -; d_gene: TRBD1; j_gene: TRBJ1-3; v_gene: TRBV28; CDR3aa: CASSLGDRFDTIYF; CDR3nt: TGTGCCAGCAGCCTGGGGGACAGGTTTGACACCATATATTTT
abundance: -; d_gene: -; j_gene: TRBJ1-1; v_gene: TRBV6-5; CDR3aa: CASSYGGYTEAFF; CDR3nt: TGTGCCAGCAGTTATGGGGGGTACACTGAAGCTTTCTTT
abundance: few; d_gene: -; j_gene: TRBJ1-1; v_gene: TRBV2; CDR3aa: CATKGGTEAFF; CDR3nt: TGTGCCACCAAAGGGGGTACTGAAGCTTTCTTT
abundance: -; d_gene: -; j_gene: TRBJ1-2; v_gene: TRBV7-2; CDR3aa: CASSTHRAQTNYGYTF; CDR3nt: TGTGCCAGCAGCACGCACAGGGCCCAAACTAACTATGGCTACACCTTC
abundance: -; d_gene: TRBD1; j_gene: TRBJ2-5; v_gene: TRBV7-2; CDR3aa: CASSPRSAGTGGETQYF; CDR3nt: TGTGCCAGCAGCCCCCGGTCGGCGGGGACAGGGGGGGAGACCCAGTACTTC
abundance: -; d_gene: TRBD2; j_gene: TRBJ2-7; v_gene: TRBV28; CDR3aa: CASTAGGGYEQYF; CDR3nt: TGTGCCAGCACCGCCGGGGGGGGCTACGAGCAGTACTTC
abundance: -; d_gene: TRBD1; j_gene: TRBJ1-1; v_gene: TRBV29-1; CDR3aa: CSAGQGLPNTEAFF; CDR3nt: TGCAGCGCGGGACAGGGACTCCCGAACACTGAAGCTTTCTTT
abundance: -; d_gene: TRBD2; j_gene: TRBJ2-5; v_gene: TRBV29-1; CDR3aa: CSVLAGGWETQYF; CDR3nt: TGCAGCGTTTTAGCGGGAGGGTGGGAGACCCAGTACTTC
abundance: -; d_gene: TRBD2; j_gene: TRBJ2-1; v_gene: TRBV5-1; CDR3aa: CASSSAGRAYNEQFF; CDR3nt: TGCGCCAGCAGCTCGGCGGGGAGGGCCTACAATGAGCAGTTCTTC
abundance: -; d_gene: TRBD1; j_gene: TRBJ2-5; v_gene: TRBV5-1; CDR3aa: CASSGRQGQETQYF; CDR3nt: TGCGCCAGCAGCGGCCGACAGGGGCAGGAGACCCAGTACTTC
abundance: -; d_gene: -; j_gene: TRBJ2-7; v_gene: TRBV21-1; CDR3aa: CASSPRTGAPNGQYF; CDR3nt: TGTGCCAGCAGCCCCCGGACAGGGGCCCCCAACGGGCAGTACTTC
abundance: -; d_gene: TRBD1; j_gene: TRBJ1-4; v_gene: TRBV28; CDR3aa: CASSPGTADEKLFF; CDR3nt: TGTGCCAGCAGTCCCGGGACAGCAGATGAAAAACTGTTTTTT
abundance: -; d_gene: -; j_gene: TRBJ1-2; v_gene: TRBV5-1; CDR3aa: CASSLAPGFSPIGYTF; CDR3nt: TGCGCCAGCAGCTTGGCCCCAGGCTTTTCTCCTATCGGCTACACCTTC
abundance: -; d_gene: -; j_gene: TRBJ1-1; v_gene: TRBV28; CDR3aa: CASSLPPRYQAFF; CDR3nt: TGTGCCAGCAGTTTACCCCCCCGGTACCAAGCTTTCTTT
abundance: -; d_gene: TRBD1; j_gene: TRBJ2-7; v_gene: TRBV29-1; CDR3aa: CSAGQVNEQYF; CDR3nt: TGCAGCGCCGGACAGGTGAACGAGCAGTACTTC
abundance: -; d_gene: TRBD2; j_gene: TRBJ2-5; v_gene: TRBV7-9; CDR3aa: CASTEPGTSGRPLWTQYF; CDR3nt: TGTGCCAGCACAGAACCCGGGACTAGCGGGAGGCCGTTGTGGACCCAGTACTTC
abundance: -; d_gene: TRBD1; j_gene: TRBJ2-2; v_gene: TRBV19; CDR3aa: CASLVRQGAGELFF; CDR3nt: TGTGCCAGTCTGGTTCGGCAGGGGGCCGGGGAGCTGTTTTTT
abundance: -; d_gene: TRBD2; j_gene: TRBJ2-3; v_gene: TRBV7-2; CDR3aa: CASSARAGGPRATDTQYF; CDR3nt: TGTGCCAGCAGCGCCAGGGCGGGAGGCCCCAGGGCGACAGATACGCAGTATTTT
abundance: -; d_gene: -; j_gene: TRBJ2-3; v_gene: TRBV10-3; CDR3aa: CAISGSQDTQYF; CDR3nt: TGTGCCATCAGTGGTTCCCAGGATACGCAGTATTTT
abundance: -; d_gene: TRBD2; j_gene: TRBJ2-1; v_gene: TRBV4-1; CDR3aa: CASSQETSGRYNEQFF; CDR3nt: TGCGCCAGCAGCCAAGAAACTAGCGGGAGGTACAATGAGCAGTTCTTC
abundance: -; d_gene: TRBD2; j_gene: TRBJ2-5; v_gene: TRBV12-5; CDR3aa: CASANPGRGETQYF; CDR3nt: TGTGCTAGTGCTAACCCCGGGAGGGGGGAGACCCAGTACTTC
abundance: -; d_gene: -; j_gene: TRBJ1-2; v_gene: TRBV6-5; CDR3aa: CASSSRGGYTF; CDR3nt: TGTGCCAGCAGCTCTAGGGGCGGCTACACCTTC
abundance: few; d_gene: -; j_gene: TRBJ1-5; v_gene: TRBV7-2; CDR3aa: CASSSQGNQPQHF; CDR3nt: TGTGCCAGCAGCTCCCAGGGGAATCAGCCCCAGCATTTT
abundance: -; d_gene: TRBD1; j_gene: TRBJ1-2; v_gene: TRBV5-1; CDR3aa: CASSLGQGGANYGYTF; CDR3nt: TGCGCCAGCAGCTTGGGACAGGGGGGGGCGAACTATGGCTACACCTTC
abundance: -; d_gene: TRBD1; j_gene: TRBJ1-2; v_gene: TRBV7-2; CDR3aa: CASSLGDRVGYGYTF; CDR3nt: TGTGCCAGCAGCTTAGGGGACAGGGTCGGGTATGGCTACACCTTC
abundance: once; d_gene: TRBD1; j_gene: TRBJ2-5; v_gene: TRBV6-1; CDR3aa: CASSEARDRGIQETQYF; CDR3nt: TGTGCCAGCAGCGAAGCCCGGGACAGGGGAATCCAAGAGACCCAGTACTTC
abundance: -; d_gene: TRBD2; j_gene: TRBJ2-5; v_gene: TRBV7-2; CDR3aa: CATGGRRGETQYF; CDR3nt: TGTGCCACGGGGGGAAGGCGAGGAGAGACCCAGTACTTC
abundance: -; d_gene: TRBD1; j_gene: TRBJ1-2; v_gene: TRBV7-3; CDR3aa: CASSPRLRAGGSYGYTF; CDR3nt: TGTGCCAGCAGCCCACGGCTGAGGGCAGGGGGCAGCTATGGCTACACCTTC
abundance: -; d_gene: -; j_gene: TRBJ2-3; v_gene: TRBV20-1; CDR3aa: CSARTGNTQYF; CDR3nt: TGCAGTGCAAGAACGGGGAATACGCAGTATTTT
abundance: -; d_gene: TRBD2; j_gene: TRBJ2-3; v_gene: TRBV18; CDR3aa: CASSPRERDGDTQYF; CDR3nt: TGTGCCAGCTCACCTCGGGAGCGGGATGGGGATACGCAGTATTTT
abundance: -; d_gene: TRBD1; j_gene: TRBJ2-3; v_gene: TRBV5-1; CDR3aa: CASSVQGVRDTQYF; CDR3nt: TGCGCCAGCAGCGTTCAGGGGGTTCGGGATACGCAGTATTTT
abundance: -; d_gene: -; j_gene: TRBJ1-2; v_gene: TRBV19; CDR3aa: CASSIRGGRGYTF; CDR3nt: TGTGCCAGTAGTATTAGGGGAGGTCGGGGCTACACCTTC
abundance: -; d_gene: -; j_gene: TRBJ2-2; v_gene: TRBV28; CDR3aa: CASSLDTNTGELFF; CDR3nt: TGTGCCAGCAGCCTTGACACGAACACCGGGGAGCTGTTTTTT
abundance: -; d_gene: -; j_gene: TRBJ2-1; v_gene: TRBV7-2; CDR3aa: CASSFDRQNNEQFF; CDR3nt: TGTGCCAGCAGCTTTGACAGGCAGAACAATGAGCAGTTCTTC
abundance: -; d_gene: TRBD2; j_gene: TRBJ2-3; v_gene: TRBV18; CDR3aa: CASSPGLAEADTQYF; CDR3nt: TGTGCCAGCTCACCCGGACTAGCGGAGGCAGATACGCAGTATTTT
abundance: -; d_gene: TRBD1; j_gene: TRBJ1-1; v_gene: TRBV7-3; CDR3aa: CASSPTGTGGTEAFF; CDR3nt: TGTGCCAGCAGCCCGACCGGGACAGGGGGCACTGAAGCTTTCTTT
abundance: -; d_gene: TRBD2; j_gene: TRBJ2-5; v_gene: TRBV30; CDR3aa: CAWTTVAGGVTQYF; CDR3nt: TGTGCCTGGACCACCGTAGCGGGAGGGGTGACCCAGTACTTC
abundance: -; d_gene: TRBD2; j_gene: TRBJ2-7; v_gene: TRBV7-8; CDR3aa: CASSLGLAGGPYEQYF; CDR3nt: TGTGCCAGCAGCTTAGGCCTAGCGGGAGGCCCCTACGAGCAGTACTTC
abundance: -; d_gene: -; j_gene: TRBJ1-1; v_gene: TRBV7-3; CDR3aa: CASSPGGPSRNTEAFF; CDR3nt: TGTGCCAGCAGCCCCGGGGGGCCGAGTAGGAACACTGAAGCTTTCTTT
abundance: few; d_gene: -; j_gene: TRBJ1-2; v_gene: TRBV6-5; CDR3aa: CASSYSLDYGYTF; CDR3nt: TGTGCCAGCAGTTACTCCCTTGACTATGGCTACACCTTC
abundance: -; d_gene: -; j_gene: TRBJ1-2; v_gene: TRBV10-3; CDR3aa: CAISGGPNYGCTF; CDR3nt: TGTGCCATCAGTGGGGGGCCGAACTATGGCTGCACCTTC
abundance: -; d_gene: -; j_gene: TRBJ2-5; v_gene: TRBV9; CDR3aa: CASSPDLQETQYF; CDR3nt: TGTGCCAGCAGCCCCGACTTACAAGAGACCCAGTACTTC
abundance: -; d_gene: TRBD1; j_gene: TRBJ2-7; v_gene: TRBV4-1; CDR3aa: CASSQPLGQGAYEQYF; CDR3nt: TGCGCCAGCAGCCAACCCTTGGGACAGGGGGCCTACGAGCAGTACTTC
abundance: -; d_gene: -; j_gene: TRBJ2-7; v_gene: TRBV18; CDR3aa: CASSPMASASYEQYF; CDR3nt: TGTGCCAGCTCACCAATGGCTAGCGCCTCCTACGAGCAGTACTTC
abundance: once; d_gene: TRBD2; j_gene: TRBJ2-5; v_gene: TRBV7-2; CDR3aa: CASSLARGLAGAQETQYF; CDR3nt: TGTGCCAGCAGCTTAGCGCGGGGACTAGCGGGAGCCCAAGAGACCCAGTACTTC
abundance: -; d_gene: TRBD2; j_gene: TRBJ2-5; v_gene: TRBV7-8; CDR3aa: CASSLGASGGQETQYF; CDR3nt: TGTGCCAGCAGCTTAGGGGCTAGCGGGGGCCAAGAGACCCAGTACTTC
abundance: -; d_gene: -; j_gene: TRBJ2-7; v_gene: TRBV9; CDR3aa: CASSLRGQGGYEQYF; CDR3nt: TGTGCCAGCAGCCTAAGGGGGCAGGGGGGTTACGAGCAGTACTTC